The clone carrying this T cell receptor beta chain was detected only a few times. Antigen: not known. The data belong to a study of human T cells and chemical hapten exposure. On the study more broadly: Diagnoses of alopecia areata, totalis or universalis occurred in mostly female patients. Study findings and constraints: There were significantly more large CDR3 similarity clusters among expanded TCRs than among controls.

TCRdb recomputed calls from the RACE reads with MiXCR, one row per CDR3 protein. The table records 250,000 or so distinct CDR3 sequences, 8.6% of them present only once. As to time point: pre-sensitization, week 0. The sample's treatment: therapeutic diphenylcyclopropenone sensitization with weekly scalp DPC. Trimming took 0 bases from V and 3 from J; bases not matched to a gene: 6. Germline V gene lookup returns CDR1 ENHRY and CDR2 SYGVKD. The CDR3 sequence is 16 residues long. The source of this sequence is a woman aged 40-49 years with alopecia areata. Some clones in this sample may be carry-over from other donors' samples. The input for sequencing was whole blood, taken in connection with sensitization to the hapten diphenylcyclopropenone (DPC). V is TRBV10-3 and J is TRBJ2-7; 9 bases agree with TRBD1. CDR3 sequence reads: CAISESTGGISYEQYF. In DNA form, the CDR3 reads TGTGCCATCAGTGAGTCGACAGGGGGTATAAGCTACGAGCAGTACTTC.